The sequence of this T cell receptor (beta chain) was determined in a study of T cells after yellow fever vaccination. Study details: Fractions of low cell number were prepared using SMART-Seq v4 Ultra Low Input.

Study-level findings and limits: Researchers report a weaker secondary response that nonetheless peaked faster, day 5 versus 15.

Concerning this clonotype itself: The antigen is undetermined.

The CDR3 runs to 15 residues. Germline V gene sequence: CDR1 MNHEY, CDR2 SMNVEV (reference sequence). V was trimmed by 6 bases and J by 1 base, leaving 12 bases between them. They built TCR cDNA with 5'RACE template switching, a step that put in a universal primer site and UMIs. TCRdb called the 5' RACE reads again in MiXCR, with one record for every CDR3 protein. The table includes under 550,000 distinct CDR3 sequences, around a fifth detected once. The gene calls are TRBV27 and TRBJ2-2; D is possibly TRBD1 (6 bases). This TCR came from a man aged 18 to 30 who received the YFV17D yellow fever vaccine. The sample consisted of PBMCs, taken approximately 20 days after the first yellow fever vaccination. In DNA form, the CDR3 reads TGTGCCAGCAGGGGGGAGACAGGGAACACCGGGGAGCTGTTTTTT. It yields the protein CASRGETGNTGELFF.